Listed below are T cell receptor beta chains from one sample, sequenced in a study of yellow fever vaccine responses in identical twins. TCRdb used MiXCR to reprocess the RT-PCR reads, holding one entry per CDR3 protein. Of 1,000 to 1,500 distinct CDR3 sequences in the sample, 5.5% to 6.5% are singletons; the top ten hold around 10%. The sample consisted of T cells from blood (PBMCs), unsorted or a sorted subset (not recorded which), taken before or after yellow fever vaccination (not recorded which). The origin of the receptors is a woman between 18 and 29 years old who received the yellow fever vaccine. Each CDR3 is given with its conserved first and last residue. Fields, in order: V gene, clone size, D gene, J gene, CDR3 protein. A D gene is named only where the DNA matches it firmly. Rows give clone size only sometimes, using once, few, many, or a class for an expanded clone.

TRBV2	large	NA	TRBJ1-1	CASSVLRGTEAFF
TRBV2	few	NA	TRBJ2-7	CASSEDLAGEQYF
TRBV29-1	NA	NA	TRBJ2-1	CSVDKDNEQFF
TRBV28	few	NA	TRBJ2-5	CASSGSQETQYF
TRBV20-1	NA	NA	TRBJ2-6	CSARGLGANVLTF
TRBV4-1	few	NA	TRBJ2-7	CASSQGALSSYEQYF
TRBV9	NA	TRBD1	TRBJ1-4	CARSVEAGTGHEKLFF
TRBV2	NA	TRBD1	TRBJ2-3	CASSPGTGSTDTQYF
TRBV28	large	TRBD1	TRBJ2-5	CASRRGPGQGAVDVETQYF
TRBV5-4	medium-sized	TRBD1	TRBJ2-7	CASSPRTGLSYEQYF
TRBV11-1	medium-sized	NA	TRBJ2-3	CASRNMDYTDTQYF
TRBV7-1	NA	NA	TRBJ2-7	CASTTETSPSYEQYF
TRBV29-1	NA	NA	TRBJ1-2	CSVAGSNYGYTF
TRBV14	few	NA	TRBJ2-6	CASGNSGANVLTF
TRBV15	few	NA	TRBJ2-3	CATSNSRRTDTQYF
TRBV27	medium-sized	NA	TRBJ1-2	CASSFGPSNYGYTF
TRBV10-3	few	TRBD1	TRBJ2-7	CAISESGTGAYEQYF
TRBV4-3	large	NA	TRBJ1-2	CASSQSVGPGYGYTF
TRBV7-6	medium-sized	NA	TRBJ2-1	CASTLQGNYNEQFF
TRBV29-1	large	NA	TRBJ2-7	CSVVTAHAYEQYF
TRBV4-2	few	TRBD1	TRBJ2-7	CASSPGTGGYEQYF
TRBV27	NA	NA	TRBJ2-5	CATKPTTSYQETQYF
TRBV21-1	medium-sized	NA	TRBJ2-1	CASSKAGLADHNEQFF
TRBV11-1	NA	NA	TRBJ2-7	CASSLLSGALEQYF
TRBV20-1	NA	NA	TRBJ2-3	CSGRGGADTQYF
TRBV9	NA	TRBD1	TRBJ2-2	CASSVTAGGSGELFF
TRBV13	medium-sized	NA	TRBJ2-7	CASSKGEAYEQYF
TRBV29-1	medium-sized	NA	TRBJ2-1	CSVVSGLEQFF
TRBV15	NA	NA	TRBJ2-7	CATSRAPGGYEQYF
TRBV11-1	few	NA	TRBJ2-7	CASRLGATYEQYF
TRBV11-1	few	TRBD2	TRBJ2-3	CASSFWRGGTDTQYF
TRBV11-2	few	NA	TRBJ2-7	CASSLEYHEQYF
TRBV7-9	large	TRBD1	TRBJ2-7	CASSLQGDYEQYF
TRBV19	NA	NA	TRBJ1-2	CASSPGPAYGYTF
TRBV7-2	few	TRBD1	TRBJ2-7	CASSQGTAYEQYF
TRBV29-1	few	TRBD1	TRBJ2-3	CSANPDRSTDTQYF
TRBV5-1	few	TRBD1	TRBJ2-1	CASSTEPGQKYNEQFF
TRBV7-3	NA	TRBD2	TRBJ2-3	CASSLGALGLARVDTQYF
TRBV18	large	NA	TRBJ2-7	CASSPAGNAYEQYF
TRBV18	NA	TRBD2	TRBJ2-3	CASSSMGLGVTDTQYF
TRBV20-1	medium-sized	NA	TRBJ1-5	CSAREQANQPQHF
TRBV9	few	NA	TRBJ2-1	CASSVDGGSGNEQFF
TRBV12-3/TRBV12-4	few	TRBD2	TRBJ2-3	CASSSAGVGTDTQYF
TRBV11-1	medium-sized	TRBD1	TRBJ2-7	CASSSSPRDRDDYEQYF
TRBV29-1	NA	TRBD1	TRBJ2-5	CSVGETGSETQYF
TRBV6-1	few	NA	TRBJ2-7	CASTPGAAYEQYF
TRBV14	medium-sized	NA	TRBJ2-1	CASSQGSGAYEQFF
TRBV2	large	NA	TRBJ2-5	CASSEARLGQSQETQYF
TRBV15	large	NA	TRBJ2-7	CATSPDRAGEQYF
TRBV30	large	NA	TRBJ2-7	CAWSGQPYEQYF
TRBV21-1	NA	NA	TRBJ2-2	CASSKEQFTGELFF
TRBV10-3	medium-sized	NA	TRBJ2-1	CAISDVYGPTYNEQFF
TRBV7-6	NA	TRBD1	TRBJ2-1	CASSLVAGGIYNEQFF
TRBV12-3/TRBV12-4	few	TRBD1	TRBJ2-5	CASSPGQGRETQYF
TRBV6-6	medium-sized	NA	TRBJ2-7	CASRSSYEQYF
TRBV29-1	large	NA	TRBJ2-3	CSVGEKADTQYF
TRBV20-1	NA	TRBD2	TRBJ2-1	CSARAPSGDNEQFF
TRBV7-6	few	TRBD2	TRBJ2-5	CASSFGGSEETQYF
TRBV20-1	few	TRBD2	TRBJ2-5	CSARPGTKGETQYF
TRBV19	NA	NA	TRBJ1-1	CASNGGSVTEAFF